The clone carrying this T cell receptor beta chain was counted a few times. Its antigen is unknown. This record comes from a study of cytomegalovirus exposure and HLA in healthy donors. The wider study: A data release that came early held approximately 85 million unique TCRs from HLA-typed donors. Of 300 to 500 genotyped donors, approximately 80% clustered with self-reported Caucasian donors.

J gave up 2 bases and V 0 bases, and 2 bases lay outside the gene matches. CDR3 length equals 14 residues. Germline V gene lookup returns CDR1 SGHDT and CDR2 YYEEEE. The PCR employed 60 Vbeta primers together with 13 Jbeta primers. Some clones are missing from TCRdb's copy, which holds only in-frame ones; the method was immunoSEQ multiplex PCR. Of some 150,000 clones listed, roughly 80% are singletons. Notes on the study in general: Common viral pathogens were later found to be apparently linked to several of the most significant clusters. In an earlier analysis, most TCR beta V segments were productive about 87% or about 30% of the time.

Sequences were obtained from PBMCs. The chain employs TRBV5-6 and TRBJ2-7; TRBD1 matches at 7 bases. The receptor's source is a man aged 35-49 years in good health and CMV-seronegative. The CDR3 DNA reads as TGTGCCAGCAGCTTGGCCCAGGGGGCCTACGAGCAGTACTTC. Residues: CASSLAQGAYEQYF.